This TCR beta chain was profiled in a study of cytomegalovirus exposure and HLA in healthy donors. Regarding the study as a whole: In a later analysis, roughly 17,000 TCR beta sequences were associated with HLA alleles at 0.05 false discovery rate. There were 164 TCR beta chains listed as cytomegalovirus-associated.

Healthy people donating bone marrow made up the donors. It was with 60 Vbeta and 13 Jbeta primers that the PCR ran. Generated by immunoSEQ multiplex PCR, the TCRdb table keeps only in-frame clones and is missing some. The sample yields about 150,000 clones, about 85% seen once. A remark on this clone: Its antigen is as yet unknown.

Germline CDR1 is SGDLS and CDR2 is YYNGEE. V lost 0 bases, J lost 2 bases, and 9 bases lay in between. The CDR3 has 15 residues. The clonotype was recovered from a man aged 30 to 45 in good health and CMV-seropositive. The gene calls are TRBV9 and TRBJ2-1, with a possible D match to TRBD1 (5 bases). The sample comprised PBMCs. CDR3 in DNA: TGTGCCAGCAGCGTAGAGGGGCAGGCCTACAATGAGCAGTTCTTC. Translating it yields CASSVEGQAYNEQFF.